This TCR beta chain originates from a study of blood T cell repertoires in COVID-19. Study-wide context: The United States, Italy and Spain supplied acute and convalescent COVID-19 samples. The cDNA or gDNA used as material had been derived from T cells, B-cell-depleted T cells, or PBMCs.

Methods used by the authors: Counts of nucleated cells, estimated from reference gene primer amplification, were obtained. Some clones are missing from TCRdb's copy, which holds only in-frame ones; the method was immunoSEQ multiplex PCR. V and J calls and clone size are as listed in that table; D and trimming were resolved from the DNA. The table shows 250,000 to 300,000 clones, with 86% occurring only once. The sequence was collected from a man aged 18 to 35 with active or convalescent COVID-19. Specimen: peripheral blood.

The CDR3, as DNA: TGTGCCAGCAGCCGAAACTCCGGGACTAGCGGGAGCAATGAGCAGTTCTTC. Protein product: CASSRNSGTSGSNEQFF. The chain uses TRBV11-2 and TRBJ2-1; 14 bases are a match to TRBD2. The germline V gene encodes CDR1 SGHAT and CDR2 FQNNGV. This CDR3 is built from 17 residues. V lost 5 bases, J lost 6 bases, and 9 bases stayed unmatched.